This entry concerns a single TCR beta chain. Its cognate antigen is unknown. The sample is drawn from a study of T cells after yellow fever vaccination. They built TCR cDNA with 5'RACE template switching, a step that put in a universal primer site and UMIs. TCRdb processed the 5' RACE reads anew with MiXCR; each CDR3 protein has one entry. Among 300,000 to 400,000 distinct CDR3 sequences listed, roughly 4.3% were seen once. This CDR3 is 17 amino acids long. Germline values: CDR1 MNHEY, CDR2 SVGAGI. Unmatched junction bases numbered 14, after V lost 4 bases and J lost 6 bases. Whole-study results and caveats: Just a small share of clonotypes turned up in the CD4 compartment as well as the CD8 compartment.

The chain uses TRBV6-5 and TRBJ2-1, with 8 nucleotides matching TRBD2. The sequences come from PBMCs, collected 5 days after the yellow fever booster vaccination. The clonotype comes from a man aged 18-30 years who received the YFV17D yellow fever vaccine. The CDR3 nucleotides are TGTGCCAGCAGTTCTTTGAGGTTCAGCGGGGGTTCCAATGAGCAGTTCTTC. This sequence encodes CASSSLRFSGGSNEQFF.